The 31 T cell receptor beta chains below all came from one sample that was sequenced in a study of T cells after yellow fever vaccination. TCRdb re-called the 5' RACE reads with MiXCR, one entry per CDR3 protein. The sample holds hundreds of thousands of distinct CDR3 sequences; approximately 13% are singletons and the top ten take under 15%. The sample consisted of PBMCs, taken on the day of the yellow fever booster vaccination. All receptors come from a man aged 25-45 years who received the YFV17D yellow fever vaccine.

This clonotype turned up a few times. The chain employs TRBV12-3 or TRBV12-4 and TRBJ1-5; TRBD1 might be the D (5 bases). V lost 3 bases to trimming and J lost 4 bases, with 13 bases between them. This CDR3 is 15 amino acids long. The CDR3 here is CASSFMEAGNQPQHF. The CDR3 DNA reads as TGTGCCAGCAGTTTTATGGAGGCAGGGAATCAGCCCCAGCATTTT.

This sequence joins TRBV20-1 and TRBJ2-7, with 14 bases fitting TRBD2. The CDR3 is made up of 18 amino acids. V dropped 6 bases and J dropped 6; count of bases not matched to a gene: 19. The germline CDR1 and CDR2 sequences are DFQATT and SNEGSKA (reference sequence). CDR3 nucleotides: TGCAGTGCCAACCCCCCCCCGGGACTAGCGGGAGTTCGTCGCGAGCAGTACTTC. Its protein product is CSANPPPGLAGVRREQYF.

A single count supports this clonotype. Compared with germline, one end of the junction differs, possibly owing to a read error. The chain is built from TRBV5-1 and TRBJ2-3; tentative D call: TRBD1 (6 bases). This CDR3 has 11 amino acids. Germline-derived CDR1 and CDR2 are SGHRS and YFSETQ. The CDR3 region is CATRGADTPYF. The DNA of the CDR3 is TGCGCGACCAGGGGAGCGGATACGCCGTATTTT.

Remarks on this clonotype: The germline gene is not matched at one end of the junction; a read error may be the cause. The chain is built from TRBV20-1 and TRBJ2-5, with TRBD1 matching over 8 bases. The CDR3 loop spans 14 amino acids. Germline V gene lookup returns CDR1 DFQATT and CDR2 SNEGSKA (reference sequence). The CDR3, as DNA: TGCAGTGTTAGAGGGTACAGGGGGGCCGAGACCCAGTACTTC. It codes for CSVRGYRGAETQYF.

The rearrangement uses TRBV6-1 and TRBJ2-1; 10 bases fit TRBD2. The germline gives CDR1 MNHNS, CDR2 SASEGT. CDR3 length: 15 residues. Losses at the gene ends were 1 base for V and 10 bases for J; bases not matched to a gene: 7. CDR3 region: CASSEVPGLATEQFF. The CDR3 DNA reads as TGTGCCAGCAGTGAAGTCCCGGGACTAGCGACGGAGCAGTTCTTC.

This clonotype was seen repeatedly, ten times or more. The rearrangement uses TRBV20-1 and TRBJ2-1; D gene unclear. CDR1 is DFQATT, CDR2 SNEGSKA, per germline (reference sequence). The CDR3 has 12 residues. Between the trimmed V and J ends, which lost 6 bases and 4 bases, there was a span of 10 bases. The CDR3 loop is CSAQESYNEQFF. The CDR3 coding sequence is TGCAGTGCGCAGGAATCTTACAATGAGCAGTTCTTC.

The rearrangement joins TRBV11-2 to TRBJ2-6; perhaps D is TRBD1 or TRBD2 (5 bases each). Germline CDR1 SGHAT, CDR2 FQNNGV. Trimming took 3 bases from V and 6 from J, leaving 12 bases between them. This CDR3 spans 15 amino acids. The CDR3, as DNA: TGTGCCAGCAGCTTGGGGGTAGGGGCGGCCAACGTCCTGACTTTC. It specifies CASSLGVGAANVLTF.

The rearrangement uses TRBV20-1 and TRBJ1-2; D gene unclear. The germline gives CDR1 DFQATT, CDR2 SNEGSKA (reference sequence). This CDR3 spans 16 amino acids. V gave up 5 bases and J gave up 4 bases, with 23 bases separating them. This CDR3 is CSAPRGEQVRPYGYTF. CDR3 bases: TGCAGTGCTCCACGTGGGGAGCAAGTCCGCCCCTATGGCTACACCTTC.

The sample holds a few counts of this clonotype. The rearrangement uses TRBV9 and TRBJ2-1, with TRBD2 matching over 7 bases. V was clipped by 0 bases and J by 8 bases; unmatched bases: 11. The CDR3 loop spans 16 amino acids. Germline values: CDR1 SGDLS, CDR2 YYNGEE. In DNA form, the CDR3 reads TGTGCCAGCAGCGTAGTGGGAGGGCCCCGCCAGGATGAGCAGTTCTTC. Its translation: CASSVVGGPRQDEQFF. Complete variable domain (other parts from reference TRBV9 and TRBJ2-1): DSGVTQTPKHLITATGQRVTLRCSPRSGDLSVYWYQQSLDQGLQFLIQYYNGEERAKGNILERFSAQQFPDLHSELNLSSLELGDSALYFCASSVVGGPRQDEQFFGPGTRLTVL.

This clonotype was seen a few times. This chain connects TRBV7-3 to TRBJ2-1; TRBD1 might be the D (6 bases). The germline V gene encodes CDR1 SGHTA and CDR2 FQGTGA. V was pared by 5 bases and J by 5 bases, with 16 bases between. This CDR3 has 15 residues. CDR3 in amino acids: CASSLGQSPDNEQFF. Here the CDR3 DNA reads TGTGCCAGCAGCCTCGGACAGAGCCCCGACAATGAGCAGTTCTTC.

This clonotype appeared many times. The V gene is TRBV7-9, the J gene TRBJ2-7, with 10 nucleotides matching TRBD2. CDR1 is SEHNR and CDR2 is FQNEAQ in the germline V gene (reference sequence). The CDR3 spans 14 residues. V was clipped by 7 bases and J by 3 bases; unmatched bases: 6. The CDR3 coding sequence is TGTGCCAGCACCTCTAGCGGGAGTCTCTACGAGCAGTACTTC. This codes for CASTSSGSLYEQYF.

This clonotype has at least ten counts. CDR3: CASSPGGGVDTGELFF. CDR3 nucleotides: TGTGCCAGCAGCCCGGGTGGAGGGGTAGACACCGGGGAGCTGTTTTTT. This chain uses TRBV9 with TRBJ2-2; possibly TRBD2 for D (6 bases). The CDR3 is 16 residues long. The V and J ends lost 4 bases and 3 bases respectively, with 16 bases between them. Germline V lookup: CDR1 SGDLS, CDR2 YYNGEE. Looking up the rest from reference TRBV9 and TRBJ2-2 gives the full variable domain: DSGVTQTPKHLITATGQRVTLRCSPRSGDLSVYWYQQSLDQGLQFLIQYYNGEERAKGNILERFSAQQFPDLHSELNLSSLELGDSALYFCASSPGGGVDTGELFFGEGSRLTVL.

This sequence joins TRBV7-9 and TRBJ2-2; D is unclear. CDR3 length equals 12 residues. Germline values: CDR1 SEHNR, CDR2 FQNEAQ (reference sequence). Trimming pared 5 bases from V and 8 bases from J, leaving 9 bases between. CDR3 amino acids: CASSHPQGELFF. In DNA, the CDR3 is TGTGCCAGCAGCCACCCACAGGGGGAGCTGTTTTTT. Using reference TRBV7-9 and TRBJ2-2 for the parts outside the CDR3, the full variable domain is DTGVSQNPRHKITKRGQNVTFRCDPISEHNRLYWYRQTLGQGPEFLTYFQNEAQLEKSRLLSDRFSAERPKGSFSTLEIQRTEQGDSAMYLCASSHPQGELFFGEGSRLTVL.

The chain joins TRBV7-9 to TRBJ2-2; D ambiguous. V was clipped by 2 bases and J by 0 bases, with 7 bases between them. The V gene's germline CDR1 is SEHNR and CDR2 FQNEAQ (reference sequence). The CDR3 is 15 amino acids. The CDR3 here is CASSLKGSNTGELFF. CDR3 nucleotides: TGTGCCAGCAGCTTAAAGGGCTCGAACACCGGGGAGCTGTTTTTT.

This clonotype was seen a few times. The gene calls are TRBV30 and TRBJ1-1, with D unclear. From germline, CDR1 is GTSNPN and CDR2 SVGIG (reference sequence). The CDR3 is made up of 12 amino acids. V lost 1 base, J lost 9 bases, and 12 bases lay in between. The CDR3 DNA is TGTGCCTGGAGTGGGGAGGGCAGCCAAGCTTTCTTT. Its protein is CAWSGEGSQAFF.

This clonotype has just a few counts. The V call is TRBV20-1, the J call TRBJ2-3; TRBD1 matches at 10 bases. With V trimmed by 6 bases and J by 1 base, 7 bases remained unmatched. This CDR3 region has 15 residues. Germline loops: CDR1 DFQATT, CDR2 SNEGSKA (reference sequence). In DNA form, the CDR3 reads TGCAGTGCCGCCCCCGGGACAGGGGGCACAGATACGCAGTATTTT. Protein: CSAAPGTGGTDTQYF.

This clonotype has more than one count but fewer than ten. The chain combines TRBV5-1 with TRBJ1-1; weak D call: TRBD1 (5 bases). Trimming pared 4 bases from V and 7 bases from J, leaving 11 bases between. Germline CDR1 SGHRS, CDR2 YFSETQ. The CDR3 runs 12 residues. The CDR3 DNA is TGCGCCAGCAGCCCATGGGGGTATGAAGCTTTCTTT. This encodes CASSPWGYEAFF.

This clonotype has a handful of counts. The chain links TRBV5-4 to TRBJ2-5; 8 bases align to TRBD2. This CDR3 has 15 residues. Germline CDR1 and CDR2: SGHNT and YYREEE (reference sequence). V trimming: 1 base; J trimming: 6 bases; junction bases outside the gene matches: 8. For the CDR3, the DNA is TGTGCCAGCAGCTTGCAAGCGGGAGTAGGAAAGACCCAGTACTTC. This translates into CASSLQAGVGKTQYF.

The chain has TRBV15 and TRBJ2-7; no clear D. CDR1 and CDR2 (germline): LNHNV, YYDKDF (reference sequence). With 1 base removed from V and 2 bases from J, the gap between germline ends came to 3 bases. There are 12 residues in the CDR3. CDR3 in DNA: TGTGCCACCAGCAGAGGGGCCTACGAGCAGTACTTC. Translated: CATSRGAYEQYF.

A note on this clonotype: Because the CDR3 is missing its conserved closing phenylalanine or tryptophan, this is likely a read error. The V gene is TRBV9, the J gene TRBJ2-5; D is possibly TRBD1 or TRBD2 (5 bases each). Germline loops: CDR1 SGDLS, CDR2 YYNGEE. V dropped 4 bases and J dropped 1 base, with 17 bases sitting between them. CDR3 length: 16 amino acids. CDR3 sequence reads: CASSLEGGHSQETQYS. The CDR3 nucleotides read TGTGCCAGCAGCCTAGAAGGAGGACACTCCCAAGAGACCCAGTACTCC.

This clonotype was counted between two and nine times. The CDR3 loop reads CASSQDRLGEQYF. Written as DNA, the CDR3 is TGTGCCAGCAGCCAAGATCGTCTAGGCGAGCAGTACTTC. This chain links TRBV14 with TRBJ2-7; D remains unclear. CDR3 length: 13 residues. The V gene lost 0 bases and the J gene lost 6 bases, with 9 bases spanning the gap. CDR1 is SGHDN and CDR2 is FVKESK in the germline V gene.

V is TRBV29-1 and J is TRBJ2-3; TRBD1 matches at 8 bases. This CDR3 comprises 14 residues. After removal of 6 bases from V and 2 bases from J, the junction contained 7 bases not matched to a gene. Germline lookup yields CDR1 SQVTM and CDR2 ANQGSEA. The CDR3 bases are TGCAGCGTCGCCAGGACAGGGACCACAGATACGCAGTATTTT. Translated, it gives CSVARTGTTDTQYF.

The table lists this clonotype with a count of one. CDR3 amino acids: CASSYAGLAGGHYTDTQYF. CDR3 nucleotides: TGTGCCAGCAGTTACGCCGGACTAGCGGGAGGCCACTACACAGATACGCAGTATTTT. The chain is built from TRBV6-5 and TRBJ2-3; 14 positions agree with TRBD2. The CDR3 length is 19 residues. V shed 2 bases and J 2 bases; nucleotides not matched to a gene: 9. Germline CDR1 is MNHEY and CDR2 is SVGAGI.

V is TRBV20-1 and J is TRBJ2-1, with 8 positions matching TRBD2. This CDR3 comprises 17 residues. Trimming cost V 2 bases and J 0 bases; bases outside gene matches: 9. Germline V gives CDR1 DFQATT, CDR2 SNEGSKA (reference sequence). CDR3 coding DNA: TGCAGTGCTAGAAAGTCCTCGAGCGGGAGCTCCTACAATGAGCAGTTCTTC. Translating gives CSARKSSSGSSYNEQFF.

A note on this clonotype: This sequence may be a read error, since a much larger clone differs from it by one base. The rearrangement joins TRBV12-3 or TRBV12-4 to TRBJ2-7; possible D gene TRBD1, 5 bases. The CDR3 is 13 amino acids. The CDR3 sequence: CASSSLTGREKYF. CDR3 bases: TGTGCCAGCAGTTCACTCACAGGTCGCGAGAAGTACTTC.

The chain uses TRBV27 and TRBJ2-2; unclear D gene. The germline V gene has CDR1 MNHEY and CDR2 SMNVEV (reference sequence). This CDR3 has 14 residues. V gave up 9 bases and J gave up 4 bases, with 15 bases separating them. Written as DNA, the CDR3 is TGTGCCAGTAGGAAGACGTCTTTCACCGGGGAGCTGTTTTTT. Translated, it gives CASRKTSFTGELFF.

This clonotype was recorded a few times. The chain recombines TRBV10-3 with TRBJ1-6; perhaps TRBD1 as D (5 bases). The CDR3 is 16 amino acids. Germline CDR1 reads ENHRY; CDR2 reads SYGVKD. Trimming removed 0 bases from V and 8 bases from J, with 14 bases in between. CDR3 residues: CAISESGPREDSPLHF. In nucleotides, the CDR3 is TGTGCCATCAGTGAGTCGGGACCCCGGGAGGATTCACCCCTCCACTTT.

This clonotype was detected only a few times. The gene calls are TRBV5-4 and TRBJ2-5; 10 bases align to TRBD2. The J segment lost 4 bases and the V segment lost 3 bases, leaving 9 bases of the junction unmatched. The germline CDR1 and CDR2 sequences are SGHNT and YYREEE (reference sequence). The CDR3 consists of 16 residues. The CDR3 coding sequence is TGTGCCAGCAGCTATGGAATGGCTAGCGGGGGAGAGACCCAGTACTTC. Translating it yields CASSYGMASGGETQYF.

This clonotype has just a few counts. The gene calls are TRBV7-9 and TRBJ1-2; D is possibly TRBD1 (6 bases). CDR1 is SEHNR and CDR2 is FQNEAQ in the germline V gene (reference sequence). The germline V and J ends were trimmed by 2 bases and 5 bases, with 12 bases remaining between them. CDR3 length equals 14 residues. The CDR3 bases are TGTGCCAGCAGCTTAACGGGACACCCATATGGCTACACCTTC. This gives the protein CASSLTGHPYGYTF. The full variable domain, with the rest looked up from reference TRBV7-9 and TRBJ1-2, is DTGVSQNPRHKITKRGQNVTFRCDPISEHNRLYWYRQTLGQGPEFLTYFQNEAQLEKSRLLSDRFSAERPKGSFSTLEIQRTEQGDSAMYLCASSLTGHPYGYTFGSGTRLTVV.

This chain's CDR3 is CASSDRANDPGANVLTF. The CDR3 DNA sequence: TGTGCCAGCAGCGACCGGGCCAATGACCCTGGGGCCAACGTCCTGACTTTC. This chain joins TRBV9 and TRBJ2-6, with D unclear. Germline CDR1 reads SGDLS; CDR2 reads YYNGEE. Trimming shortened V by 3 bases and J by 2 bases, and 15 bases separated the two germline ends. The CDR3 extends over 17 amino acids. Full variable domain (remainder filled in from reference TRBV9 and TRBJ2-6): DSGVTQTPKHLITATGQRVTLRCSPRSGDLSVYWYQQSLDQGLQFLIQYYNGEERAKGNILERFSAQQFPDLHSELNLSSLELGDSALYFCASSDRANDPGANVLTFGAGSRLTVL.

This clonotype was recorded many times. The rearrangement joins TRBV5-1 to TRBJ2-2, with D tentatively TRBD1 (6 bases). Germline V gene data show CDR1 as SGHRS and CDR2 as YFSETQ. The germline V and J ends were trimmed by 0 bases and 5 bases, with 11 bases remaining between them. CDR3 length: 15 residues. CDR3 coding DNA: TGCGCCAGCAGCTTGGGGACCACAGGGACCGGGGAGCTGTTTTTT. As protein: CASSLGTTGTGELFF. Combining the CDR3 with reference TRBV5-1 and TRBJ2-2 gives the whole variable domain KAGVTQTPRYLIKTRGQQVTLSCSPISGHRSVSWYQQTPGQGLQFLFEYFSETQRNKGNFPGRFSGRQFSNSRSEMNVSTLELGDSALYLCASSLGTTGTGELFFGEGSRLTVL.